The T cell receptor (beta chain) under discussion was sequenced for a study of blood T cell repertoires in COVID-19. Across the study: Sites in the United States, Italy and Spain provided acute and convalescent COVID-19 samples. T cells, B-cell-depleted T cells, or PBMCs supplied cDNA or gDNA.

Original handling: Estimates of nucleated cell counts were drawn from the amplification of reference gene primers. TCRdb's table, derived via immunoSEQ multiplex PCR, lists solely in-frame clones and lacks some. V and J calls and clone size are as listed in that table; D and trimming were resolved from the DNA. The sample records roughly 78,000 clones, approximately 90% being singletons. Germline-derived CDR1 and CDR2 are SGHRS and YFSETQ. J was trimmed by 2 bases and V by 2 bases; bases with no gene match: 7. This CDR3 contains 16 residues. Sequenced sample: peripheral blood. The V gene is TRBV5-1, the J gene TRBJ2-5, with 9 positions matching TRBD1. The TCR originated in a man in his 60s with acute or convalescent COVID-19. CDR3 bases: TGCGCCAGCAGCTTCCTGGGGACAGGGAATCAAGAGACCCAGTACTTC. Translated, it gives CASSFLGTGNQETQYF.